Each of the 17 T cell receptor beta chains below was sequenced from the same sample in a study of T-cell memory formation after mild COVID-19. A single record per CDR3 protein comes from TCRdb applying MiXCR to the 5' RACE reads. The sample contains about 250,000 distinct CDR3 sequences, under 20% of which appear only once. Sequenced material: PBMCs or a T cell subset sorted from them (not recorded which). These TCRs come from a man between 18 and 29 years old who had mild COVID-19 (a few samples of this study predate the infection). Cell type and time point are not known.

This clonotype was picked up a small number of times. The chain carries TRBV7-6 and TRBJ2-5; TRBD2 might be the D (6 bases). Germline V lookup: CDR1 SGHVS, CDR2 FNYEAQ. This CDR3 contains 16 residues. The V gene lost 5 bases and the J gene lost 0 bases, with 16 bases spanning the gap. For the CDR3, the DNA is TGTGCCAGCAGCCCGAGCGGGCAGGCTTACCAAGAGACCCAGTACTTC. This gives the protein CASSPSGQAYQETQYF. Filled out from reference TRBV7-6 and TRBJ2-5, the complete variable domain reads GAGVSQSPRYKVTKRGQDVALRCDPISGHVSLYWYRQALGQGPEFLTYFNYEAQQDKSGLPNDRFSAERPEGSISTLTIQRTEQRDSAMYRCASSPSGQAYQETQYFGPGTRLLVL.

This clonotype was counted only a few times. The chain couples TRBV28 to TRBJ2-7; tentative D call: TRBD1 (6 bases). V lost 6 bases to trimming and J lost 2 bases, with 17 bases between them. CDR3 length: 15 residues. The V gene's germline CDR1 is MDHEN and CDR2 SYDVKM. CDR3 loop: CASSPGQSLTYEQYV. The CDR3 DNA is TGTGCCAGCAGCCCAGGACAGAGTCTTACCTACGAGCAGTACGTC.

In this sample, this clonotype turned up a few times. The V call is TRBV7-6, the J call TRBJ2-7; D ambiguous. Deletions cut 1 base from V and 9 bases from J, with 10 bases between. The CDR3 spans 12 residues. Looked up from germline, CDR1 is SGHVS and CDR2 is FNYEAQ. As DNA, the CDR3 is TGTGCCAGCAGCTTAGTTGTACTGGCGCAGTACTTC. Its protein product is CASSLVVLAQYF.

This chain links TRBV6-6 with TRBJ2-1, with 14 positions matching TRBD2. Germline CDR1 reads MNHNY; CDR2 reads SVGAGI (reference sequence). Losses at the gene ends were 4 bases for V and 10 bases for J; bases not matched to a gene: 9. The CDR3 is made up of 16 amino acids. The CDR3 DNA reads TGTGCCAGCAGTTCCGGGACTAGCGGGGGATCAGGGGAGCAGTTCTTC. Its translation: CASSSGTSGGSGEQFF.

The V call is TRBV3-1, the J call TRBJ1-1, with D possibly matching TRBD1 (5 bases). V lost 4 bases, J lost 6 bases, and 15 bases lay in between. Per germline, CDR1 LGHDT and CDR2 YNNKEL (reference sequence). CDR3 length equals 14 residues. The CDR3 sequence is CASSLGLGASEAFF. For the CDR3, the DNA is TGTGCCAGCAGCCTAGGCCTTGGGGCTTCTGAAGCTTTCTTT.

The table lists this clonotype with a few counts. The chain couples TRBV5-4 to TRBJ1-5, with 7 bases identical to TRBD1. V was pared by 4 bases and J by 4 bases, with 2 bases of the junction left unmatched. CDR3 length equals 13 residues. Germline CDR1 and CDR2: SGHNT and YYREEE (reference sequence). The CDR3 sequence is CASSTGQNQPQHF. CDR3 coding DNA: TGTGCCAGCAGCACGGGACAGAATCAGCCCCAGCATTTT.

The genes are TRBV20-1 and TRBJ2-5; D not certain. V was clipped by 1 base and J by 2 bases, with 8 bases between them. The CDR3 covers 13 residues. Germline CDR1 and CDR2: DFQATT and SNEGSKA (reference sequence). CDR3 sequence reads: CSARGGIQETQYF. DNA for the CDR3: TGCAGTGCTAGAGGGGGTATTCAAGAGACCCAGTACTTC.

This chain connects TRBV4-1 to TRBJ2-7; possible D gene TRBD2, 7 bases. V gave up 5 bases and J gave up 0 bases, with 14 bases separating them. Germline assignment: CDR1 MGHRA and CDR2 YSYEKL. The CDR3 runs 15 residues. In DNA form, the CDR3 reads TGCGCCAGCAGCAGCGTAGGGGGGGGCTCCTACGAGCAGTACTTC. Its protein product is CASSSVGGGSYEQYF.

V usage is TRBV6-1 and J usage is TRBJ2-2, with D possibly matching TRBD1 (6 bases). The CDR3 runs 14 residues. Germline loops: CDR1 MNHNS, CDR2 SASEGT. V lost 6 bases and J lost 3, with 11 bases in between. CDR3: CASRWGHYTGELFF. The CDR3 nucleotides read TGTGCCAGCAGATGGGGGCATTACACCGGGGAGCTGTTTTTT.

CDR3 in amino acids: CASTRQGPNTGELFF. Here the CDR3 DNA reads TGTGCCAGTACCCGACAGGGCCCGAACACCGGGGAGCTGTTTTTT. The V and J genes are TRBV2 and TRBJ2-2; 7 bases are a match to TRBD1. CDR1 is SNHLY, CDR2 FYNNEI, per germline. CDR3 length equals 15 residues. V trimming: 9 bases; J trimming: 0 bases; junction bases outside the gene matches: 7.

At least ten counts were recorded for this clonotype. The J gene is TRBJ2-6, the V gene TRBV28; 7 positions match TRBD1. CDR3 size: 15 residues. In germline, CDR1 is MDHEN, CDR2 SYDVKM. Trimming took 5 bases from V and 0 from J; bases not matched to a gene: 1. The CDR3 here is CASSGTVSGANVLTF. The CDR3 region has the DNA TGTGCCAGCAGTGGGACAGTCTCTGGGGCCAACGTCCTGACTTTC. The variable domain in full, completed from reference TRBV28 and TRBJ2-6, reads DVKVTQSSRYLVKRTGEKVFLECVQDMDHENMFWYRQDPGLGLRLIYFSYDVKMKEKGDIPEGYSVSREKKERFSLILESASTNQTSMYLCASSGTVSGANVLTFGAGSRLTVL.

In DNA form, the CDR3 reads TGCGCCAGCAGCCTGTGGGGGCAGGGCACTGAAGCTTTCTTT. It yields the protein CASSLWGQGTEAFF. This chain connects TRBV5-1 to TRBJ1-1; maybe TRBD1 (6 bases). Looked up from germline, CDR1 is SGHRS and CDR2 is YFSETQ. The CDR3 spans 14 residues. V lost 4 bases to trimming and J lost 4 bases, with 14 bases between them.

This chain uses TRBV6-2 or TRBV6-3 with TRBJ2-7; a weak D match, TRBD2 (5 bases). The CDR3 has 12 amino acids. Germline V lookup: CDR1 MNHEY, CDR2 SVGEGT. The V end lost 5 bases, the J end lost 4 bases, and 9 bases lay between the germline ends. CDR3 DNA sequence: TGTGCCAGCAGTACCACTAGGTACGAGCAGTACGTC. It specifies CASSTTRYEQYV.

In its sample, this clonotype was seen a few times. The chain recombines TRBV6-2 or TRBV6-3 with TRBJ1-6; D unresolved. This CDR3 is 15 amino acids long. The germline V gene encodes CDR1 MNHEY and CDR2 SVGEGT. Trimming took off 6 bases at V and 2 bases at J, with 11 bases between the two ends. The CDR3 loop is CASSLQRTYNSPLHF. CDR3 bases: TGTGCCAGCAGCCTACAGAGGACCTATAATTCACCCCTCCACTTT.

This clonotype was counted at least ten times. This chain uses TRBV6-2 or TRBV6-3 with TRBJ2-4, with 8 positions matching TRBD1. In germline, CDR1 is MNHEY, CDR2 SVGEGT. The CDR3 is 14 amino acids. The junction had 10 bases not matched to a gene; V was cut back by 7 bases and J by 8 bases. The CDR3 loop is CASNSDRVVDIQYF. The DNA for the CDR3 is TGTGCCAGCAATTCGGACAGGGTGGTGGACATTCAGTACTTC.

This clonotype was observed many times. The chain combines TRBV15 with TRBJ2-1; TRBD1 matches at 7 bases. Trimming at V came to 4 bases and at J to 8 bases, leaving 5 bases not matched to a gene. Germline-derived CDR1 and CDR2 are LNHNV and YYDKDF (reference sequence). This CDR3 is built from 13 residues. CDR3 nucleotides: TGTGCCACCAGCACCGACAGGGCTTATGAGCAGTTCTTC. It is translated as CATSTDRAYEQFF.

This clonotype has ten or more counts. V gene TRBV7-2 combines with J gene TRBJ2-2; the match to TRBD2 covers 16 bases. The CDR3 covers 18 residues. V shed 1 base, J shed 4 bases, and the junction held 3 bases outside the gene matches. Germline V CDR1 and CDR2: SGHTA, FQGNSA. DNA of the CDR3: TGTGCCAGCAGCTTAGAGGGACTAGCGGGGGGGCGCACCGGGGAGCTGTTTTTT. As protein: CASSLEGLAGGRTGELFF.